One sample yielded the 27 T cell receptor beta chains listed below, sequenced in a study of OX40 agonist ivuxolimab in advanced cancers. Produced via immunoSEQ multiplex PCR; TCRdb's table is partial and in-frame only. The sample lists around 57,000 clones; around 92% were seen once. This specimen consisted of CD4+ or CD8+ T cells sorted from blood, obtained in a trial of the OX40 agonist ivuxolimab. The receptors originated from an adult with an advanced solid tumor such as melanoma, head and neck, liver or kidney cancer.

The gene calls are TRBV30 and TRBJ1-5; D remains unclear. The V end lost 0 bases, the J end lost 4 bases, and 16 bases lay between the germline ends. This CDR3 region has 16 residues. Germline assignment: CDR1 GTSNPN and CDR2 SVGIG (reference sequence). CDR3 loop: CAWSVLSGIGNQPQHF. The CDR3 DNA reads TGTGCCTGGAGTGTACTTTCTGGGATCGGAAATCAGCCCCAGCATTTT.

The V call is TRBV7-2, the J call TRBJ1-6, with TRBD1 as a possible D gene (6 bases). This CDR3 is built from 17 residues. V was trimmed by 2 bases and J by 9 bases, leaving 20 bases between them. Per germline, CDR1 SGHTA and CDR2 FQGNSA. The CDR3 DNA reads TGTGCCAGCAGCTTAATGGGGGCCGGGTATTTAATTTCACCCCTCCACTTT. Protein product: CASSLMGAGYLISPLHF.

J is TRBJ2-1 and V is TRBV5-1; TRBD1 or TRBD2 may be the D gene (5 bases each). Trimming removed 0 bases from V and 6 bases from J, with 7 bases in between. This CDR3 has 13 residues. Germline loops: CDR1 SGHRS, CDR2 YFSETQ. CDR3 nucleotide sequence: TGCGCCAGCAGCTTGGACGGGGCCAATGAGCAGTTCTTC. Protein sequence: CASSLDGANEQFF. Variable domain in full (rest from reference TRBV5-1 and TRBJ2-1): KAGVTQTPRYLIKTRGQQVTLSCSPISGHRSVSWYQQTPGQGLQFLFEYFSETQRNKGNFPGRFSGRQFSNSRSEMNVSTLELGDSALYLCASSLDGANEQFFGPGTRLTVL.

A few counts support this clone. CDR3 sequence: CASSFGSAISGANVLTF. In DNA, the CDR3 is TGTGCCAGCAGTTTCGGCAGCGCGATCTCTGGGGCCAACGTCCTGACTTTC. The chain has TRBV28 and TRBJ2-6; D gene ambiguous. CDR1 and CDR2 from the germline V gene are MDHEN and SYDVKM. The CDR3 extends over 17 amino acids. Trimming cost V 3 bases and J 0 bases, with 12 bases left between them.

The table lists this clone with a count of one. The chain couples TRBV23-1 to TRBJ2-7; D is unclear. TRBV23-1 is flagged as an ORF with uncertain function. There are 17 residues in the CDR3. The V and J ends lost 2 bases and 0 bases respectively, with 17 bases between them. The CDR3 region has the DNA TGCGCCAGCAGTCAAGTCGTTCTCACCCCCCTCTCCTACGAGCAGTACGTC. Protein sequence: CASSQVVLTPLSYEQYV.

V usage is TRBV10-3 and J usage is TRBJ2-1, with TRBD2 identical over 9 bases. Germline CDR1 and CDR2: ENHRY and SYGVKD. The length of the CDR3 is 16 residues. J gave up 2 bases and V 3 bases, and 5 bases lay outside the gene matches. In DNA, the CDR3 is TGTGCCATCAGTGATATGGCGGGAGGGCCCTACAATGAGCAGTTCTTC. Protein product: CAISDMAGGPYNEQFF.

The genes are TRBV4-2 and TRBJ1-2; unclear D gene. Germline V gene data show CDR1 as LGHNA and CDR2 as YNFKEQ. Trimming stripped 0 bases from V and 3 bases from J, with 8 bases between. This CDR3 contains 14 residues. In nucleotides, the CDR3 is TGTGCCAGCAGCCAAGAGGCCGAGTACTATGGCTACACCTTC. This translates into CASSQEAEYYGYTF.

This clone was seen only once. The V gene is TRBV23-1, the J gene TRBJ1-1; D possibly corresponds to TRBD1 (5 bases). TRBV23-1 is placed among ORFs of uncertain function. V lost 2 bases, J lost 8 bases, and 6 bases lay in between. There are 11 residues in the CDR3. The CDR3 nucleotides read TGCGCCAGCAGTCAAAAGGGGGAAGCTTTCTTT. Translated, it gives CASSQKGEAFF.

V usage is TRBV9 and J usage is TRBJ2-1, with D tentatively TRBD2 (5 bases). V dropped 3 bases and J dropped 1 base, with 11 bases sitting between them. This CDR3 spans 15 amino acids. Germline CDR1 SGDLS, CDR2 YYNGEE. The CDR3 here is CASSERGLSYNEQFF. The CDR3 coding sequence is TGTGCCAGCAGCGAAAGAGGGTTATCCTACAATGAGCAGTTCTTC.

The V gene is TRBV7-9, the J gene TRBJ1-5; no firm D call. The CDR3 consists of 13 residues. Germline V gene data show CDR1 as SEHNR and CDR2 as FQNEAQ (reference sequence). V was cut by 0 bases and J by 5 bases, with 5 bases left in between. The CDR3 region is CASSLAADQPQHF. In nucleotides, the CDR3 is TGTGCCAGCAGCTTAGCCGCAGATCAGCCCCAGCATTTT. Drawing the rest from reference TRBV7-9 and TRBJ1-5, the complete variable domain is DTGVSQNPRHKITKRGQNVTFRCDPISEHNRLYWYRQTLGQGPEFLTYFQNEAQLEKSRLLSDRFSAERPKGSFSTLEIQRTEQGDSAMYLCASSLAADQPQHFGDGTRLSIL.

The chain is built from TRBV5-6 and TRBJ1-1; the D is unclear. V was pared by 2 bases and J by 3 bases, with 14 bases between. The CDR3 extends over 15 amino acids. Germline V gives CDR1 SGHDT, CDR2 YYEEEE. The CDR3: CASSFALLADTEAFF. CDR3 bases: TGTGCCAGCAGCTTTGCCCTTTTAGCGGACACTGAAGCTTTCTTT.

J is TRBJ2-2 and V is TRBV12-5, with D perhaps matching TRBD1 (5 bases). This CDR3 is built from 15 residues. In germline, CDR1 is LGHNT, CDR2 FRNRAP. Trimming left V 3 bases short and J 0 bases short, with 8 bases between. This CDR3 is CASGFWGANTGELFF. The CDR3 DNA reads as TGTGCTAGTGGTTTTTGGGGCGCGAACACCGGGGAGCTGTTTTTT. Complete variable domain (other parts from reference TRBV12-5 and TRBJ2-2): DARVTQTPRHKVTEMGQEVTMRCQPILGHNTVFWYRQTMMQGLELLAYFRNRAPLDDSGMPKDRFSAEMPDATLATLKIQPSEPRDSAVYFCASGFWGANTGELFFGEGSRLTVL.

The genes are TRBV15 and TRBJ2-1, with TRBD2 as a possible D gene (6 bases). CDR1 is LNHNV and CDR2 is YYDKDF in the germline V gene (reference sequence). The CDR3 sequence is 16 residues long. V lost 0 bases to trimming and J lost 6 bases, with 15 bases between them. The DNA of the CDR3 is TGTGCCACCAGCAGAGATAAGGAGGGCATTTCCAATGAGCAGTTCTTC. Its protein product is CATSRDKEGISNEQFF.

For the CDR3, the DNA is TGTGCCAGCAGCTTAGAGATTTGGGGGTCTGGAAACACCATATATTTT. Translating it yields CASSLEIWGSGNTIYF. This rearrangement joins TRBV7-9 to TRBJ1-3, with a weak D call TRBD1 (5 bases). The CDR3 runs to 16 residues. CDR1 and CDR2 (germline): SEHNR, FQNEAQ (reference sequence). With 1 base removed from V and 1 base from J, the gap between germline ends came to 11 bases.

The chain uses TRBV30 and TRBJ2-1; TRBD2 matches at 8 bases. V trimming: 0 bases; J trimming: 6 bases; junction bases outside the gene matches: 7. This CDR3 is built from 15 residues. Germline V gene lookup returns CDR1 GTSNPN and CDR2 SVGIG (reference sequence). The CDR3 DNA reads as TGTGCCTGGAGTGTTTTGGGGACTAGGTTCAATGAGCAGTTCTTC. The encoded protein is CAWSVLGTRFNEQFF.

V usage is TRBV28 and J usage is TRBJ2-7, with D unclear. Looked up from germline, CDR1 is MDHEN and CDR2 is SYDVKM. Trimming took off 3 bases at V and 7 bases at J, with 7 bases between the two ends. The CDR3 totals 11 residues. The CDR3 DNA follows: TGTGCCAGCAGTTTTGGCTCGGAGCAGTACTTC. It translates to CASSFGSEQYF. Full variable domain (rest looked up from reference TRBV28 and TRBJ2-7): DVKVTQSSRYLVKRTGEKVFLECVQDMDHENMFWYRQDPGLGLRLIYFSYDVKMKEKGDIPEGYSVSREKKERFSLILESASTNQTSMYLCASSFGSEQYFGPGTRLTVT.

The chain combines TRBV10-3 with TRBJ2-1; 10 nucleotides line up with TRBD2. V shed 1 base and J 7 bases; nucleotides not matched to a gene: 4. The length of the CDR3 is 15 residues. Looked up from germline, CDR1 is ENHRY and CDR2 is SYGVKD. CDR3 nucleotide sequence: TGTGCCATCAGTGAGTGGACTAGCGGACTTAATGAGCAGTTCTTC. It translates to CAISEWTSGLNEQFF.

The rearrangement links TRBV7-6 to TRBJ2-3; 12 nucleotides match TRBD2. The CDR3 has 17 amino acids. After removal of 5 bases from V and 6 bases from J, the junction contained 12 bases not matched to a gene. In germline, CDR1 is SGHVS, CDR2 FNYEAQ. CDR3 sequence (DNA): TGTGCCAGCAGCAGAGCTCGACTAGCGGGAGTAGGTGATACGCAGTATTTT. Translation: CASSRARLAGVGDTQYF.

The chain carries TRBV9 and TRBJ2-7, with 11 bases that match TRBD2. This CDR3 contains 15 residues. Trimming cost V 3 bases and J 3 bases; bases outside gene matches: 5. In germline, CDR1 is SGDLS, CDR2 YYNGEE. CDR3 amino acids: CASSETSGAIYEQYF. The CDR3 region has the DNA TGTGCCAGCAGCGAGACTAGCGGGGCTATCTACGAGCAGTACTTC.

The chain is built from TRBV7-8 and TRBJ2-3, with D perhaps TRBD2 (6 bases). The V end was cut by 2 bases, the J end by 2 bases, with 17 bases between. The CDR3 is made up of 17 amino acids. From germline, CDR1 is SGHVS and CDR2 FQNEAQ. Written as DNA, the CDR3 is TGTGCCAGCAGCTTATGGAGGGGCGGAGGTATCACAGATACGCAGTATTTT. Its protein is CASSLWRGGGITDTQYF. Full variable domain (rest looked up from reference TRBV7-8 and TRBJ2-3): GAGVSQSPRYKVAKRGQDVALRCDPISGHVSLFWYQQALGQGPEFLTYFQNEAQLDKSGLPSDRFFAERPEGSVSTLKIQRTQQEDSAVYLCASSLWRGGGITDTQYFGPGTRLTVL.

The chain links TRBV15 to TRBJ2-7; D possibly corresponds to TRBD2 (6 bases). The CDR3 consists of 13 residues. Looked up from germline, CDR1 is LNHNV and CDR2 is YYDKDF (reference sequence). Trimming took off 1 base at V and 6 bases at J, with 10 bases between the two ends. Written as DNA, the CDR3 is TGTGCCACCAGCAGAGGAAGGGGACTCGAGCAGTACTTC. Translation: CATSRGRGLEQYF.

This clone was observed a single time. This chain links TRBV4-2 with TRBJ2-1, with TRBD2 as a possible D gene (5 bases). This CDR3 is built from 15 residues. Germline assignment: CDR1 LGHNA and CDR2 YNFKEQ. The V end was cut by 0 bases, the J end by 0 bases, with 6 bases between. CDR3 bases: TGTGCCAGCAGCCAAGATGCGGGCTCCTACAATGAGCAGTTCTTC. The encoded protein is CASSQDAGSYNEQFF.

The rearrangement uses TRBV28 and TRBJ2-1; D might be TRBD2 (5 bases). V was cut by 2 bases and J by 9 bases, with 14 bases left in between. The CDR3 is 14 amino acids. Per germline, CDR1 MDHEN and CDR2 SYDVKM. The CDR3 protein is CASSLLGENPEQFF. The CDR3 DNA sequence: TGTGCCAGCAGTTTACTCGGGGAGAATCCTGAGCAGTTCTTC.

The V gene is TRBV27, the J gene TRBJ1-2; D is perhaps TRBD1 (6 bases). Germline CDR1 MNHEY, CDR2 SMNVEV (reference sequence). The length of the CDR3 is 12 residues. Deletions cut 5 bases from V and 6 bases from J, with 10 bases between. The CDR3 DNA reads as TGTGCCAGCAGTCCCGGGGGCGATGGCTACACCTTC. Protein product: CASSPGGDGYTF.

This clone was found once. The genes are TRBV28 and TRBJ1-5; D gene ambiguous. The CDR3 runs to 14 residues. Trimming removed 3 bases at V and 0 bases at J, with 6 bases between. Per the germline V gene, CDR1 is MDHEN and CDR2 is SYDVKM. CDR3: CASSFDASNQPQHF. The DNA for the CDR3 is TGTGCCAGCAGTTTCGATGCTAGCAATCAGCCCCAGCATTTT.

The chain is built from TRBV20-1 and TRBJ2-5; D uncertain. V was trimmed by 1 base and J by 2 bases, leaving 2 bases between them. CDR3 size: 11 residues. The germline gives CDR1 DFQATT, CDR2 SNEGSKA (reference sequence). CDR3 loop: CSARGQETQYF. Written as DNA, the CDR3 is TGCAGTGCTAGAGGTCAAGAGACCCAGTACTTC.

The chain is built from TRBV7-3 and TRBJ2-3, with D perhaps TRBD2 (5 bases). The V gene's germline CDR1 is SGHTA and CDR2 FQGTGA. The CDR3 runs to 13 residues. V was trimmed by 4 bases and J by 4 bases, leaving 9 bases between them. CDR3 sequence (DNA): TGTGCCAGCAGCTACCACGGGGCAGATACGCAGTATTTT. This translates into CASSYHGADTQYF.